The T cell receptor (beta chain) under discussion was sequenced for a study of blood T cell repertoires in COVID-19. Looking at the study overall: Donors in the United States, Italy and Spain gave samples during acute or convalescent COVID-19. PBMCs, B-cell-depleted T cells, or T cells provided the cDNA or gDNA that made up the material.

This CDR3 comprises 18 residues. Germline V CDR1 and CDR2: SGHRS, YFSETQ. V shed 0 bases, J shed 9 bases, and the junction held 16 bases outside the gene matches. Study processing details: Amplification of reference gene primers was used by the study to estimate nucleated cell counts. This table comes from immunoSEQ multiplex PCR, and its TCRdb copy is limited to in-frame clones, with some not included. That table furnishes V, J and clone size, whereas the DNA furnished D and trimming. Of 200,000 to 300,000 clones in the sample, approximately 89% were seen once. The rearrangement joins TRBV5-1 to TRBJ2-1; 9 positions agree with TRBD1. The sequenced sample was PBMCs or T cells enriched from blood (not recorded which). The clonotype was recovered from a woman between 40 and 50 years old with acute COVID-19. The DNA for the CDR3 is TGCGCCAGCAGCTTGGAGTCCCACAGGGGGCCTCGGTCCGGTGAGCAGTTCTTC. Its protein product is CASSLESHRGPRSGEQFF.